One sample yielded the 14 T cell receptor beta chains listed below, sequenced in a study of cytomegalovirus exposure and HLA in healthy donors. Amplification used 60 Vbeta primers and 13 Jbeta primers. TCRdb keeps only in-frame clones here, not all; method: immunoSEQ multiplex PCR. The data show 120,000 to 150,000 clones, and the top ten clones hold over 2%. The specimen was PBMCs. Receptor source: a woman between 18 and 30 years old in good health and CMV-seronegative.

This chain joins TRBV6-6 and TRBJ1-3, with 8 bases aligning to TRBD1. V was clipped by 5 bases and J by 3 bases; unmatched bases: 9. The CDR3 sequence is 16 residues long. CDR1 MNHNY and CDR2 SVGAGI come from the germline V gene (reference sequence). In nucleotides, the CDR3 is TGTGCCAGCAGTCCCAAGCAGACAGGGGATGGAAACACCATATATTTT. Its protein product is CASSPKQTGDGNTIYF.

Regarding this clone: Other DNA sequences within the sample encode an identical CDR3. V usage is TRBV19 and J usage is TRBJ2-1; D remains unclear. The CDR3 sequence is 13 residues long. Germline loops: CDR1 LNHDA, CDR2 SQIVND (reference sequence). Trimming left V 1 base short and J 6 bases short, with 7 bases between. CDR3 in DNA: TGTGCCAGTAGTATAGGAGGCGGCAATGAGCAGTTCTTC. Amino acid sequence: CASSIGGGNEQFF. Using reference TRBV19 and TRBJ2-1 for the parts outside the CDR3, the full variable domain is DGGITQSPKYLFRKEGQNVTLSCEQNLNHDAMYWYRQDPGQGLRLIYYSQIVNDFQKGDIAEGYSVSREKKESFPLTVTSAQKNPTAFYLCASSIGGGNEQFFGPGTRLTVL.

J is TRBJ2-5 and V is TRBV4-2; 7 nucleotides match TRBD1. V shed 1 base, J shed 2 bases, and the junction held 4 bases outside the gene matches. Germline lookup yields CDR1 LGHNA and CDR2 YNFKEQ. The length of the CDR3 is 15 residues. CDR3 residues: CASSQGGQQQETQYF. For the CDR3, the DNA is TGTGCCAGCAGCCAAGGGGGACAGCAACAAGAGACCCAGTACTTC.

The V and J genes are TRBV19 and TRBJ2-7; 12 bases map to TRBD2. Unmatched junction bases numbered 2, after V lost 5 bases and J lost 0 bases. CDR3 length: 15 amino acids. Germline lookup yields CDR1 LNHDA and CDR2 SQIVND (reference sequence). CDR3 DNA sequence: TGTGCCAGTAGTGCGGGACTAGCGGGCTCCTACGAGCAGTACTTC. This encodes CASSAGLAGSYEQYF.

The CDR3 bases are TGTGCCAGCAGCAAGCAGGGATCCACAGATACGCAGTATTTT. Translating it yields CASSKQGSTDTQYF. The chain uses TRBV7-2 and TRBJ2-3; perhaps TRBD1 as D (5 bases). Trimming removed 5 bases from V and 2 bases from J, with 11 bases in between. This CDR3 spans 14 amino acids. CDR1 is SGHTA and CDR2 is FQGNSA in the germline V gene.

Details on this clone: Relative to the germline gene, one junction end is altered; a read error may explain this. This CDR3 reads CASSLAQGGNEKLFF. The CDR3 nucleotides read TGCGCCAGCAGTTTGGCCCAGGGTGGCAATGAAAAACTGTTTTTT. The rearrangement joins TRBV5-1 to TRBJ1-4; D perhaps matches TRBD1 (5 bases). CDR3 length: 15 amino acids. Germline CDR1 SGHRS, CDR2 YFSETQ. The full variable domain, completed using reference TRBV5-1 and TRBJ1-4, is KAGVTQTPRYLIKTRGQQVTLSCSPISGHRSVSWYQQTPGQGLQFLFEYFSETQRNKGNFPGRFSGRQFSNSRSEMNVSTLELGDSALYLCASSLAQGGNEKLFFGSGTQLSVL.

The gene calls are TRBV7-2 and TRBJ2-7; D possibly corresponds to TRBD2 (5 bases). This CDR3 contains 14 residues. The germline V gene has CDR1 SGHTA and CDR2 FQGNSA. V lost 3 bases, J lost 3 bases, and 12 bases lay in between. The DNA of the CDR3 is TGTGCCAGCAGCTTCTCCGGACTTGTCTACGAGCAGTACTTC. Translating gives CASSFSGLVYEQYF.

V is TRBV5-4 and J is TRBJ2-2; D unclear. The CDR3 totals 15 residues. Germline CDR1 is SGHNT and CDR2 is YYREEE (reference sequence). V was trimmed by 1 base and J by 2 bases, leaving 9 bases between them. The CDR3 is CASSLTEINTGELFF. The DNA for the CDR3 is TGTGCCAGCAGCTTGACAGAAATAAACACCGGGGAGCTGTTTTTT.

This rearrangement joins TRBV19 to TRBJ2-5; a weak D match, TRBD2 (6 bases). Looked up from germline, CDR1 is LNHDA and CDR2 is SQIVND (reference sequence). This CDR3 region has 14 residues. The V end was cut by 3 bases, the J end by 5 bases, with 13 bases between. The CDR3 nucleotides read TGTGCCAGTAGTATCGCTGGAGGGCTGGAGACCCAGTACTTC. Translation gives CASSIAGGLETQYF.

The gene calls are TRBV11-2 and TRBJ2-3; D remains ambiguous. The V gene's germline CDR1 is SGHAT and CDR2 FQNNGV. Trimming pared 0 bases from V and 0 bases from J, leaving 13 bases between. The CDR3 sequence is 17 residues long. The CDR3 nucleotides are TGTGCCAGCAGCTTAGATCTGGGTAGCATCAGCACAGATACGCAGTATTTT. This sequence encodes CASSLDLGSISTDTQYF.

Here the CDR3 reads CASSLGGNHQETQYF. Here the CDR3 DNA reads TGTGCCAGCAGTTTGGGGGGGAACCACCAAGAGACCCAGTACTTC. The rearrangement links TRBV27 to TRBJ2-5; 7 bases align to TRBD2. This CDR3 region has 15 residues. With 3 bases clipped from V and 0 bases from J, the junction kept 4 bases outside the gene matches. In germline, CDR1 is MNHEY, CDR2 SMNVEV (reference sequence).

The CDR3 here is CASTDPGTVNSYEQYF. Here the CDR3 DNA reads TGTGCCAGCACCGACCCCGGGACAGTCAACTCCTACGAGCAGTACTTC. The chain recombines TRBV2 with TRBJ2-5; TRBD1 agrees at 7 bases. The J call is doubtful: the DNA matches TRBJ2-7 better. Germline-derived CDR1 and CDR2 are SNHLY and FYNNEI. This CDR3 has 16 amino acids.

The chain uses TRBV28 and TRBJ2-2; TRBD2 agrees at 12 bases. Unmatched junction bases numbered 17, after V lost 5 bases and J lost 4 bases. This CDR3 is built from 20 residues. CDR1 and CDR2 from the germline V gene are MDHEN and SYDVKM. This chain's CDR3 is CASSLPVGLAGPTVTGELFF. The CDR3 DNA reads TGTGCCAGCAGTCTTCCCGTAGGACTAGCGGGACCAACCGTCACCGGGGAGCTGTTTTTT. The full variable domain, in which reference TRBV28 and TRBJ2-2 provide the parts outside the CDR3, is DVKVTQSSRYLVKRTGEKVFLECVQDMDHENMFWYRQDPGLGLRLIYFSYDVKMKEKGDIPEGYSVSREKKERFSLILESASTNQTSMYLCASSLPVGLAGPTVTGELFFGEGSRLTVL.

A word on this clone: Mismatch with germline at one junction end may stem from a read error. The rearrangement joins TRBV7-9 to TRBJ1-1; 7 positions agree with TRBD1. This CDR3 comprises 9 residues. CDR1 and CDR2 (germline): SEHNR, FQNEAQ (reference sequence). CDR3 DNA sequence: TGTGCCAGCAGCTCCTTACAGGGGTTT. This gives the protein CASSSLQGF.